The source of this T cell receptor beta chain is a study of T-cell memory formation after mild COVID-19. Turning to the study itself: TCR clustering was largely donor specific. Notes on the study in general: Nothing showed for sure that second-wave clones peaking on day 37 were SARS-CoV-2 specific. Shrinking CD4+ clones were chiefly CM and EM; CD8+ ones were chiefly EMRA.

For this clonotype: The antigen is not known.

Using constant-segment primers, 5'RACE produced TCR alpha and TCR beta cDNA libraries carrying sample barcodes and UMIs. TCRdb re-derived calls from the 5' RACE reads in MiXCR, one entry per CDR3 protein. The top ten hold about 29% of the sample, which has over 130,000 distinct CDR3 sequences, 13% to 15% seen once. The CDR3 sequence is 15 residues long. Germline assignment: CDR1 MGHDK and CDR2 SYGVNS. Trimming removed 4 bases from V and 5 bases from J; junction bases left unmatched: 9. Sequencing input: PBMCs or a T cell subset sorted from them (not recorded which). The rearrangement links TRBV25-1 to TRBJ1-1; 8 bases align to TRBD1. The sequence derives from an adult woman who had mild COVID-19 (a few samples of this study predate the infection). Cell type and time point are not known. The CDR3 DNA reads as TGTGCCAGCAGTGTTGACAGGGGCTTTCATACTGAAGCTTTCTTT. It translates to CASSVDRGFHTEAFF.